This T cell receptor beta chain was sequenced during a study of T cells in Graves' hyperthyroidism and ophthalmopathy. Study-wide findings and caveats: Peripheral blood also featured most of the thyroid clonotypes expanded above 0.001.

Uncontrolled infection, other autoimmune disease, pregnancy or lactation barred patients from enrollment. Clinical symptoms, serum thyroxine and TRAb, thyroid ultrasound and orbital computed tomography together formed the diagnostic basis. The CDR3 regions of TCR beta were amplified from RNA transcripts. The primer set for the first-round RT-PCR of the TCR CDR3 was HTBI. One entry per CDR3 protein, called by TCRdb with MiXCR from the multiplex PCR reads. The table records some 760,000 distinct CDR3 sequences, about 14% of them present only once. Per the germline V gene, CDR1 is LNHNV and CDR2 is YYDKDF (reference sequence). The CDR3 consists of 15 residues. Trimming pared 2 bases from V and 8 bases from J, leaving 15 bases between. Worth noting for this clonotype: Its antigen is unidentified.

The chain joins TRBV15 to TRBJ1-4; TRBD1 is a possible D gene (5 bases). The sample consisted of blood. This TCR was sampled from a woman in her late teens or twenties with Graves' hyperthyroidism. CDR3 DNA sequence: TGTGCCACCAGCAGAATCACAGGAAGGACCGAAAAACTGTTTTTT. It encodes CATSRITGRTEKLFF.